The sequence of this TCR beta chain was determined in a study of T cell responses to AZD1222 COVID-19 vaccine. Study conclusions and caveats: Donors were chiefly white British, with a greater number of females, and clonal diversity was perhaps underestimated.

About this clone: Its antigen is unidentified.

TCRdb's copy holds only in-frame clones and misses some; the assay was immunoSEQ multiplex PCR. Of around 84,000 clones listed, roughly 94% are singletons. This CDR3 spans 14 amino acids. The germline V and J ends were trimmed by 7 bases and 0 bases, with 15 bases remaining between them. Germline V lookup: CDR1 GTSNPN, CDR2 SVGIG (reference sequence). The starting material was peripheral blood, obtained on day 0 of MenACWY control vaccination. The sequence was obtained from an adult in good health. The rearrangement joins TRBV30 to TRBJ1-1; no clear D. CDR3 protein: CALDMGGMNTEAFF. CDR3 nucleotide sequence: TGTGCCTTAGACATGGGTGGAATGAACACTGAAGCTTTCTTT.